Below are 2 T cell receptor beta chains sequenced from a single sample in a study of blood T cell repertoires in COVID-19. Profiling relied on immunoSEQ multiplex PCR, and the TCRdb table lists in-frame clones only, not all of them. Altogether tens of thousands of clones are present, 85% being singletons, with the ten largest covering 3.5% to 4%. Sequencing was performed on peripheral blood. Receptor source: a man between 60 and 75 years old with acute or convalescent COVID-19.

The chain links TRBV30 to TRBJ1-1, with D hard to call. V was clipped by 2 bases and J by 3 bases, with 7 bases between them. CDR1 GTSNPN and CDR2 SVGIG come from the germline V gene (reference sequence). The CDR3 totals 12 residues. The CDR3 is CAWSPRDTEAFF. For the CDR3, the DNA is TGTGCCTGGAGTCCTCGGGACACTGAAGCTTTCTTT.

J is TRBJ2-1 and V is TRBV4-1, with TRBD1 matching 7 bases. V lost 2 bases, J lost 4 bases, and 8 bases stayed unmatched. The germline gives CDR1 MGHRA, CDR2 YSYEKL. This CDR3 spans 16 amino acids. The CDR3 is CASSQPIRDRYNEQFF. Here the CDR3 DNA reads TGCGCCAGCAGCCAACCCATTCGGGACAGATACAATGAGCAGTTCTTC.